Following are 13 T cell receptor beta chains from one sample sequenced in a study of breast tumors, draining lymph nodes, adjacent tissues. TCRdb independently ran MiXCR on the multiplex PCR reads; one entry per CDR3 protein. The sample has about 230,000 distinct CDR3 sequences, about a third seen once. Axillary draining lymph nodes of breast cancer patients supplied the node samples. Sequencing was performed on axillary lymph node tissue. The receptors were gathered from a female donor with breast cancer. Some clones in this sample may be carry-over from other donors' samples.

Points on this clonotype: Germline is not matched at one junction end, which may reflect a read error. The V and J genes are TRBV14 and TRBJ1-6, with D possibly being TRBD1 (6 bases). This CDR3 is 17 amino acids long. Germline CDR1 reads SGHDN; CDR2 reads FVKESK. CDR3 residues: CASSKGGVAQDNSPLRF. CDR3 nucleotides: TGTGCCAGCAGCAAAGGGGGAGTCGCACAGGATAATTCACCCCTCCGCTTT.

Details on this clonotype: One end of the junction varies from germline; a read error may be responsible. The chain is built from TRBV6-6 and TRBJ1-5; D possibly corresponds to TRBD1 (5 bases). The CDR3 has 18 residues. Germline CDR1 is MNHNY and CDR2 is SVGAGI (reference sequence). This chain's CDR3 is CASSHSQGRRGGDLPQHF. CDR3 in DNA: TGTGCCAGCAGTCACTCGCAGGGCAGGAGGGGAGGAGATCTGCCCCAGCATTTT.

This clonotype was detected ten times or more. This chain joins TRBV12-3 or TRBV12-4 and TRBJ2-3, with D unclear. CDR3 size: 15 residues. The ends were cut back, 1 base at V and 3 bases at J, with 11 bases in the middle. DNA of the CDR3: TGTGCCAGCAGTTTAGACCGAAGAATAACAGATACGCAGTATTTT. It encodes CASSLDRRITDTQYF.

This clonotype was found many times. V is TRBV19 and J is TRBJ2-7, with 7 bases identical to TRBD1. The germline V gene has CDR1 LNHDA and CDR2 SQIVND (reference sequence). The ends lost 6 bases at V and 2 bases at J; junction bases unmatched: 7. The CDR3 contains 14 residues. The CDR3 DNA sequence: TGTGCCAGTAGCTCCGGGACAGTCCCCTACGAGCAGTACTTC. Translated, it gives CASSSGTVPYEQYF.

The chain is built from TRBV2 and TRBJ1-4; possibly TRBD1 for D (5 bases). The CDR3 totals 15 residues. In germline, CDR1 is SNHLY, CDR2 FYNNEI. The germline V and J ends were trimmed by 3 bases and 8 bases, with 16 bases remaining between them. The DNA for the CDR3 is TGTGCCAGCAGTGAGCTCCAGTCGGGGGAGGAAAAACTGTTTTTT. It yields the protein CASSELQSGEEKLFF.

This clonotype was recorded once. The chain employs TRBV2 and TRBJ2-5; 10 positions match TRBD2. After removal of 4 bases from V and 0 bases from J, the junction contained 8 bases not matched to a gene. The CDR3 is made up of 17 amino acids. In germline, CDR1 is SNHLY, CDR2 FYNNEI. The CDR3 here is CASSGDIGLADQETQYF. The CDR3 bases are TGTGCCAGCAGTGGGGACATTGGACTAGCGGACCAAGAGACCCAGTACTTC.

This clonotype was counted many times. The genes are TRBV12-3 or TRBV12-4 and TRBJ2-5, with TRBD2 identical over 12 bases. CDR3 size: 16 residues. The V segment lost 1 base and the J segment 5 bases; nucleotides outside the gene matches: 5. CDR3 amino acids: CASSLGTSGVRETQYF. As DNA, the CDR3 is TGTGCCAGCAGTTTAGGGACTAGCGGGGTGCGGGAGACCCAGTACTTC.

With regard to this clonotype: Since a much larger clone is just one base distant, this may be a read error. The chain employs TRBV6-5 and TRBJ2-1; TRBD1 or TRBD2 may be the D gene (6 bases each). This CDR3 region has 16 residues. Germline loops: CDR1 MNHEY, CDR2 SVGAGI. The CDR3 DNA follows: TGTGCCAGCAGCCATAGGGGGGAGCGCTCCTACAATGGGCAGTTCTTC. It codes for CASSHRGERSYNGQFF.

The CDR3 region is CASSSGVETQHF. CDR3 DNA: TGTGCCAGCAGCTCGGGAGTTGAGACCCAGCATTTT. This chain uses TRBV7-2 with TRBJ1-5; D unresolved. Germline V gene sequence: CDR1 SGHTA, CDR2 FQGNSA. Trimming took 4 bases from V and 11 from J, leaving 12 bases between them. This CDR3 has 12 amino acids.

This clonotype came up once. This chain links TRBV7-9 with TRBJ2-1, with 9 bases lining up with TRBD1. CDR1 SEHNR and CDR2 FQNEAQ come from the germline V gene (reference sequence). The CDR3 loop spans 15 amino acids. The V gene end was trimmed by 5 bases and the J gene end by 8 bases; junction bases not matched to a gene: 10. CDR3 DNA: TGTGCCAGCAGCCGAAGGACAGGGGTGAACGATGAGCAGTTCTTC. It specifies CASSRRTGVNDEQFF. The whole variable domain, remainder taken from reference TRBV7-9 and TRBJ2-1, is DTGVSQNPRHKITKRGQNVTFRCDPISEHNRLYWYRQTLGQGPEFLTYFQNEAQLEKSRLLSDRFSAERPKGSFSTLEIQRTEQGDSAMYLCASSRRTGVNDEQFFGPGTRLTVL.

This clonotype was counted many times. The V and J genes are TRBV20-1 and TRBJ1-6, with D perhaps matching TRBD1 (5 bases). The length of the CDR3 is 15 residues. Deletions cut 4 bases from V and 2 bases from J, with 12 bases between. Germline lookup yields CDR1 DFQATT and CDR2 SNEGSKA (reference sequence). The CDR3: CSAIGGGAYNSPLHF. In DNA, the CDR3 is TGCAGTGCTATCGGGGGTGGCGCCTATAATTCACCCCTCCACTTT.

About this clonotype itself: One base away lies a much larger clone, so this may be a sequencing read error. The chain combines TRBV12-3 or TRBV12-4 with TRBJ2-1; tentatively, D is TRBD2 (5 bases). V lost 3 bases to trimming and J lost 5 bases, with 14 bases between them. This CDR3 is 15 amino acids long. The DNA of the CDR3 is TGTGCCAGCAGTTTCCGGGGAAATAGCCACAATGAGCAGTTCTTC. It yields the protein CASSFRGNSHNEQFF.

This clonotype was found many times. This chain joins TRBV7-3 and TRBJ2-7, with D unclear. Per germline, CDR1 SGHTA and CDR2 FQGTGA. V lost 5 bases and J lost 0, with 14 bases in between. The CDR3 has 15 amino acids. The CDR3 DNA sequence: TGTGCCAGCAGCCAAGGGTGGGGTTCCTCCTACGAGCAGTACTTC. It codes for CASSQGWGSSYEQYF.